This T cell receptor (beta chain) was found in a study of EBV T-cell therapy then PD-1 blockade in nasopharyngeal carcinoma (dated by TCRdb to the early 2020s). The germline V gene specifies SGDLS as CDR1 and YYNGEE as CDR2. V loses 5 bases, J loses 5 bases, and the germline ends lie 17 bases apart. Counted from cysteine to phenylalanine, this CDR3 has 14 amino acids. The DNA shown is the 42-base CDR3, in frame from base 1. The Qiagen DNeasy Kit was used to extract genomic DNA from the sorted cells. Deep sequencing of the TCR beta chain was done on the immunoSEQ platform. Turning to the authors' computational methods: Repertoire data analysis was performed with the immunoSEQ Analyzer software. What TCRdb holds here is the immuneACCESS table cut down to in-frame rearrangements. Part of the clones is not present; checked against another copy, under half of the missing clones reflect an unresolved V gene, and the others are unexplained. D and trimming come from the DNA, and the V and J calls and clone size come from that table. This sample has about 19,000 clones in its table, and approximately 88% of those were observed once. The ten largest clones represent about a third of the sample.

This specimen's treatment or condition label, per the study, means: AdE1-LMPpoly-expanded autologous EBV-specific T-cell therapy followed by anti-PD-1 nivolumab. A word on this clone: Its antigen is currently not known. The record has no base qualities; no much larger clone is one base away.

The material was CD8+ T cells from blood, obtained at roughly day 33 from a patient whose treatment included autologous EBV-specific T cells and nivolumab. The sequence was collected from a man aged 40-49 years with nasopharyngeal carcinoma. The chain joins TRBV9 to TRBJ2-7, and perhaps TRBD1 as D gene, on 6 matching bases. The CDR3 corresponds to CASSPLDRTHEQYF. Here is the DNA: TGTGCCAGCAGTCCACTTGACAGGACCCACGAGCAGTACTTC.